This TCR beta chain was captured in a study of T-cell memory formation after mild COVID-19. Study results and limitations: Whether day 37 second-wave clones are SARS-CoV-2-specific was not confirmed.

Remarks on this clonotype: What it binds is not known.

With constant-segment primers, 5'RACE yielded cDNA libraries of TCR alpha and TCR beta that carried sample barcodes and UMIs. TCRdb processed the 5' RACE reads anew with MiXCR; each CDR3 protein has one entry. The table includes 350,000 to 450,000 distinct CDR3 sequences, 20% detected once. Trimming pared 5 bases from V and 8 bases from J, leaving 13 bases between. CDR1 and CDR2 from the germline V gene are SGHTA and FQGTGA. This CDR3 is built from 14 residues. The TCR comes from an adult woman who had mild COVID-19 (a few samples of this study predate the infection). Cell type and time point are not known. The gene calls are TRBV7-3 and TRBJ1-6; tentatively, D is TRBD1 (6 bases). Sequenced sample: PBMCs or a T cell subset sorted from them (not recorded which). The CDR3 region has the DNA TGTGCCAGCAGCCATTGGACAGAGGATTCACCCCTCCACTTT. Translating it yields CASSHWTEDSPLHF.